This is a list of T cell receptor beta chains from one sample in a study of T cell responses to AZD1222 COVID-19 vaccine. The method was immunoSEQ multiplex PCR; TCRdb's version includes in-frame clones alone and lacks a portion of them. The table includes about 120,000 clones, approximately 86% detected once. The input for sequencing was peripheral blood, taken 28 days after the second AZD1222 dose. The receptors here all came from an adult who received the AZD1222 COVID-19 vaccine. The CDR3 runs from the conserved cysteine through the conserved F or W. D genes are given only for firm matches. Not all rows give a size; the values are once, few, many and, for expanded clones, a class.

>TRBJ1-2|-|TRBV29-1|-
CSVEAGGYTF
TGCAGCGTTGAAGCGGGAGGCTACACCTTC
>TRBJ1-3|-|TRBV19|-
CASSTSGRNTIYF
TGTGCCAGTAGTACGTCGGGGAGAAACACCATATATTTT
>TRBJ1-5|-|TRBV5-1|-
CASSLDGATQPQHF
TGCGCCAGCAGCTTGGACGGGGCTACTCAGCCCCAGCATTTT
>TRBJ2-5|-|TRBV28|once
CASSWARAVQETQYF
TGTGCCAGCAGTTGGGCGCGGGCCGTCCAAGAGACCCAGTACTTC
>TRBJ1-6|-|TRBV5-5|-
CASSFRVQGSPLHF
TGTGCCAGCAGCTTCAGGGTCCAGGGTTCACCCCTCCACTTT
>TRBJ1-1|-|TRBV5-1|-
CASSLSGTENTEAFF
TGCGCCAGCAGCTTATCCGGGACGGAGAACACTGAAGCTTTCTTT
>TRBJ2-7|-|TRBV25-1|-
CASSDTYEQYF
TGTGCCAGCTCCGACACCTACGAGCAGTACTTC
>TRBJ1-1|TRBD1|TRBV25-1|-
CASSAGGWTEAFF
TGTGCCAGCAGCGCAGGGGGCTGGACTGAAGCTTTCTTT
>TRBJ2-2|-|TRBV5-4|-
CASSTWGPGELFF
TGTGCCAGCAGCACGTGGGGGCCTGGGGAGCTGTTTTTT
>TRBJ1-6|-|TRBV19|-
CASRQASYNSPLHF
TGTGCCAGTAGACAGGCCTCCTATAATTCACCCCTCCACTTT
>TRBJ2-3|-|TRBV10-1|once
CASSPDFGTQYF
TGCGCCAGCAGTCCTGACTTTGGTACGCAGTATTTT
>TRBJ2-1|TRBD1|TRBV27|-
CAKGQPGNEQFF
TGTGCCAAGGGACAGCCTGGCAATGAGCAGTTCTTC
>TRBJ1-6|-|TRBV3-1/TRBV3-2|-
CASSVRETYNSPLHF
TGTGCCAGCAGTGTCAGGGAAACCTATAATTCACCCCTCCACTTT
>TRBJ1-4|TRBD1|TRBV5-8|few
CASSLAGGGEKLFF
TGTGCCAGCAGCTTGGCAGGGGGCGGTGAAAAACTGTTTTTT
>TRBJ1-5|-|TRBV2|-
CASSQGGRGQPQHF
TGTGCCAGCAGTCAAGGGGGGCGCGGACAGCCCCAGCATTTT
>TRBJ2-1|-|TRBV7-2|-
CASSTQKQVTTPYNEQFF
TGTGCCAGCAGCACCCAAAAACAAGTTACGACCCCCTACAATGAGCAGTTCTTC
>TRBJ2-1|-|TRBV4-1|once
CASSHRPDGDEQFF
TGCGCCAGCAGCCACAGGCCAGATGGGGATGAGCAGTTCTTC
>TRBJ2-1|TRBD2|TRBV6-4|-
CASSEGDSGGPGEQFF
TGTGCCAGCAGTGAAGGGGATAGCGGGGGCCCGGGTGAGCAGTTCTTC
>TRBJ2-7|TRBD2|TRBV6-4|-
CASSDSPRGGPTSYEQYF
TGTGCCAGCAGTGACTCCCCACGCGGGGGGCCGACGTCCTACGAGCAGTACTTC
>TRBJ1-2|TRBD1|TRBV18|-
CASSPTTGGNAYGYTF
TGTGCCAGCTCACCTACCACAGGGGGAAATGCCTATGGCTACACCTTC
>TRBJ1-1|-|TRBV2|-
CASSLNGDEAFF
TGTGCCAGCAGCCTTAACGGGGATGAAGCTTTCTTT
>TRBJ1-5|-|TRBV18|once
CASARAGDSQPQHF
TGTGCCAGCGCACGAGCGGGGGATAGTCAGCCCCAGCATTTT
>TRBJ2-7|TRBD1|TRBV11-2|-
CASSLPTGYEQYF
TGTGCCAGCAGCCTCCCGACAGGGTACGAGCAGTACTTC
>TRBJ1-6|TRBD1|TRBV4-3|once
CASSQDVGTARNSPLHF
TGCGCCAGCAGCCAAGATGTCGGGACAGCCCGTAATTCACCCCTCCACTTT
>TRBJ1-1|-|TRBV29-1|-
CSAGDTEAFF
TGCAGCGCTGGGGACACTGAAGCTTTCTTT
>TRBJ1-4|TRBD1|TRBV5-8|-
CASSFDRGGEKLFF
TGTGCCAGCAGCTTTGACAGGGGAGGGGAAAAACTGTTTTTT
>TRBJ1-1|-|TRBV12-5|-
CASVTNTEAFF
TGTGCTAGTGTTACTAACACTGAAGCTTTCTTT